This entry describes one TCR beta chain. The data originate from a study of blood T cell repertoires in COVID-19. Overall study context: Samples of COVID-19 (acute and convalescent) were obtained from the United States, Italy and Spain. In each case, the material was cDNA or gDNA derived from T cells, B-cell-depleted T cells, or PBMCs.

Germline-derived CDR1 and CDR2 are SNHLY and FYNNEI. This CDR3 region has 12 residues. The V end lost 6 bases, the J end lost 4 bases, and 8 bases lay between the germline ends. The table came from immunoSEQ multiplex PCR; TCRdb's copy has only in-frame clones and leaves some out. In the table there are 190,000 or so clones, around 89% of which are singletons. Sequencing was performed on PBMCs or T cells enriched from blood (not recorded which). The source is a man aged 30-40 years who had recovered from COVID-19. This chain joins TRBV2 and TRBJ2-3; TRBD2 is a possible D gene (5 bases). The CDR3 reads CASSGLSDTQYF. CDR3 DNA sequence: TGTGCCAGCAGCGGACTTTCAGATACGCAGTATTTT.